The 2 T cell receptor beta chains below were found in one sample sequenced in a study of OX40 agonist ivuxolimab in advanced cancers. Library generation was performed with the immunoSEQ multiplex PCR assay. As stored in TCRdb, this immuneACCESS dataset retains in-frame rearrangements with V and J assigned. A fraction of the clones does not appear; measured against another copy, unresolved V genes explain less than half of the discrepancy, and the remainder lacks a known reason. A total of approximately 90,000 clones appear in this sample, around 90% of them only once. The biggest ten clones account for approximately 0.8% of the sample. The specimen comprised CD4+ or CD8+ T cells sorted from blood, sampled in a trial of the OX40 agonist ivuxolimab. These receptors all stem from an adult with an advanced solid tumor such as melanoma, head and neck, liver or kidney cancer.

Concerning this clone itself: Other DNA sequences in this specimen translate into the identical CDR3. The chain has TRBV28 and TRBJ1-5, with 7 bases matching TRBD1. V lost 7 bases to trimming and J lost 3 bases; unmatched junction nucleotides: 6. CDR3 size: 14 residues. The germline V gene has CDR1 MDHEN and CDR2 SYDVKM. This CDR3 reads CASTPGQYNQPQHF. CDR3 nucleotides: TGTGCCAGCACTCCGGGACAGTACAATCAGCCCCAGCATTTT. Filled out from reference TRBV28 and TRBJ1-5, the complete variable domain reads DVKVTQSSRYLVKRTGEKVFLECVQDMDHENMFWYRQDPGLGLRLIYFSYDVKMKEKGDIPEGYSVSREKKERFSLILESASTNQTSMYLCASTPGQYNQPQHFGDGTRLSIL.

V usage is TRBV7-6 and J usage is TRBJ2-7, with TRBD2 matching over 8 bases. This CDR3 spans 16 amino acids. Trimming removed 2 bases from V and 7 bases from J; junction bases left unmatched: 13. Germline V gives CDR1 SGHVS, CDR2 FNYEAQ. The CDR3 loop is CASSLKGGGSPWEQYF. The CDR3 region has the DNA TGTGCCAGCAGCTTAAAAGGCGGGGGGTCTCCCTGGGAGCAGTACTTC. Full variable domain (missing parts from reference TRBV7-6 and TRBJ2-7): GAGVSQSPRYKVTKRGQDVALRCDPISGHVSLYWYRQALGQGPEFLTYFNYEAQQDKSGLPNDRFSAERPEGSISTLTIQRTEQRDSAMYRCASSLKGGGSPWEQYFGPGTRLTVT.